Listed here are 3 T cell receptor beta chains from one sample, sequenced in a study of T-cell memory formation after mild COVID-19. Using its own MiXCR run on the 5' RACE reads, TCRdb lists one record per CDR3 protein. The sample lists approximately 430,000 distinct CDR3 sequences, 20% to 30% seen once, with around 14% in the top ten. Input material: PBMCs or a T cell subset sorted from them (not recorded which). These receptors were collected from an adult woman who had mild COVID-19 (a few samples of this study predate the infection). Cell type and time point are not known.

The chain joins TRBV7-9 to TRBJ2-1; D not certain. The V gene's germline CDR1 is SEHNR and CDR2 FQNEAQ (reference sequence). CDR3 length: 12 amino acids. The V end lost 5 bases, the J end lost 9 bases, and 11 bases lay between the germline ends. The CDR3, as DNA: TGTGCCAGCAGCGCCCCGTTCGGTGAGCAGTTCTTC. Amino acids: CASSAPFGEQFF.

The chain carries TRBV3-1 and TRBJ2-7; D is possibly TRBD2 (6 bases). There are 15 residues in the CDR3. V was cut by 1 base and J by 0 bases, with 10 bases left in between. The germline CDR1 and CDR2 sequences are LGHDT and YNNKEL (reference sequence). In DNA, the CDR3 is TGTGCCAGCAGCCAAGGATTGACTAGCTCCTACGAGCAGTACTTC. Protein product: CASSQGLTSSYEQYF.

The chain carries TRBV5-4 and TRBJ2-5; the D gene is possibly TRBD2 (6 bases). CDR1 is SGHNT, CDR2 YYREEE, per germline (reference sequence). V was shortened by 4 bases and J by 5 bases, with 18 bases between the two germline ends. The CDR3 spans 15 residues. The CDR3 loop reads CASSPDGFAGETQYF. The CDR3 DNA reads as TGTGCCAGCAGCCCGGATGGGTTTGCGGGGGAGACCCAGTACTTC.